The 29 T cell receptor beta chains below were found in one sample sequenced in a study of cytomegalovirus exposure and HLA in healthy donors. PCR used 60 Vbeta primers and 13 Jbeta primers. Assay: immunoSEQ multiplex PCR; the TCRdb copy retains only in-frame clones and omits some. The repertoire holds about 170,000 clones, with around 84% as singletons. Input material: PBMCs. These receptors were taken from a man between 18 and 29 years old in good health and CMV-seropositive.

The chain combines TRBV9 with TRBJ2-7; 10 positions match TRBD2. The V gene's germline CDR1 is SGDLS and CDR2 YYNGEE. CDR3 length: 15 amino acids. The V gene end was trimmed by 0 bases and the J gene end by 4 bases; junction bases not matched to a gene: 4. The DNA for the CDR3 is TGTGCCAGCAGCGTAGAAAGCGGGGGGGCGTACGAGCAGTACTTC. Translating it yields CASSVESGGAYEQYF.

J is TRBJ2-2 and V is TRBV19; TRBD2 matches at 16 bases. Germline assignment: CDR1 LNHDA and CDR2 SQIVND (reference sequence). The CDR3 contains 20 residues. After removal of 4 bases from V and 0 bases from J, the junction contained 8 bases not matched to a gene. CDR3 nucleotides: TGTGCCAGTAGTACCGCCGGGACTAGCGGGGGGGCCCCGAACACCGGGGAGCTGTTTTTT. Translated: CASSTAGTSGGAPNTGELFF.

This sequence joins TRBV7-9 and TRBJ2-2; D is unclear. Germline V gene sequence: CDR1 SEHNR, CDR2 FQNEAQ (reference sequence). This CDR3 has 12 amino acids. Trimming shortened V by 3 bases and J by 6 bases, and 5 bases separated the two germline ends. The CDR3 DNA reads as TGTGCCAGCAGCTTCCTCGCCGGGGAGCTGTTTTTT. It is translated as CASSFLAGELFF.

The chain joins TRBV6-5 to TRBJ2-5, with 7 bases fitting TRBD1. Trimming cost V 0 bases and J 2 bases; bases outside gene matches: 0. Germline V gives CDR1 MNHEY, CDR2 SVGAGI. The CDR3 runs 14 residues. The CDR3 loop is CASSYSGQQETQYF. CDR3 DNA sequence: TGTGCCAGCAGTTACTCGGGACAGCAAGAGACCCAGTACTTC.

In regard to this clone: Germline is not matched at one junction end, which may reflect a read error. This chain joins TRBV6-5 and TRBJ2-6; D is perhaps TRBD1 (5 bases). CDR3 length: 14 amino acids. Germline assignment: CDR1 MNHEY and CDR2 SVGAGI. Here the CDR3 reads CASSSDSGANGLTF. The CDR3 bases are TGTGCCAGCAGTTCAGACTCTGGGGCCAACGGCCTGACTTTC.

The V and J genes are TRBV29-1 and TRBJ1-2; 11 bases match TRBD1. The V and J ends lost 7 bases and 8 bases, in that order; junction bases with no gene match: 3. The CDR3 totals 11 residues. Germline CDR1 SQVTM, CDR2 ANQGSEA. The CDR3 loop is CSAGQGDGYTF. The DNA for the CDR3 is TGCAGCGCGGGACAGGGGGACGGCTACACCTTC.

The V and J genes are TRBV30 and TRBJ1-5, with D maybe TRBD1 (6 bases). The CDR3 length is 16 residues. Germline V CDR1 and CDR2: GTSNPN, SVGIG (reference sequence). With 1 base removed from V and 0 bases from J, the gap between germline ends came to 13 bases. CDR3 coding DNA: TGTGCCTGGAGTGCCGGACAGAGACTTAGCAATCAGCCCCAGCATTTT. It encodes CAWSAGQRLSNQPQHF.

The rearrangement uses TRBV9 and TRBJ1-4; 8 nucleotides match TRBD1. In germline, CDR1 is SGDLS, CDR2 YYNGEE. CDR3 length: 15 residues. The junction had 4 bases not matched to a gene; V was cut back by 3 bases and J by 3 bases. The CDR3 spells CASSARTGPNEKLFF. Here the CDR3 DNA reads TGTGCCAGCAGCGCCCGGACAGGGCCTAATGAAAAACTGTTTTTT.

The V and J genes are TRBV30 and TRBJ2-7; TRBD1 matches at 8 bases. CDR1 is GTSNPN and CDR2 is SVGIG in the germline V gene (reference sequence). The trim removed 5 bases at V and 10 bases at J, leaving 7 bases unmatched. The CDR3 loop spans 11 amino acids. The CDR3 coding sequence is TGTGCCTGGGACAGGGGACCGGTCCAGTACTTC. It specifies CAWDRGPVQYF. Drawing the rest from reference TRBV30 and TRBJ2-7, the complete variable domain is SQTIHQWPATLVQPVGSPLSLECTVEGTSNPNLYWYRQAAGRGLQLLFYSVGIGQISSEVPQNLSASRPQDRQFILSSKKLLLSDSGFYLCAWDRGPVQYFGPGTRLTVT.

The gene calls are TRBV10-3 and TRBJ2-6, with D possibly being TRBD2 (5 bases). V was trimmed by 3 bases and J by 0 bases, leaving 6 bases between them. This CDR3 spans 15 amino acids. The V gene's germline CDR1 is ENHRY and CDR2 SYGVKD. The CDR3 DNA follows: TGTGCCATCAGTGATGAGGGCTCTGGGGCCAACGTCCTGACTTTC. Protein: CAISDEGSGANVLTF.

This clone was observed once. The rearrangement uses TRBV2 and TRBJ1-2; 7 bases agree with TRBD1. The CDR3 runs 14 residues. Germline V gene sequence: CDR1 SNHLY, CDR2 FYNNEI. Germline trimming cut 5 bases from V and 1 base from J; bases unmatched to any gene: 4. Here the CDR3 reads CASSTPGGNYGYTF. CDR3 nucleotides: TGTGCCAGCAGTACCCCAGGGGGTAACTATGGCTACACCTTC.

This clone was recorded a few times. The chain joins TRBV5-1 to TRBJ1-1, with D uncertain. V was shortened by 0 bases and J by 1 base, with 13 bases between the two germline ends. The germline V gene encodes CDR1 SGHRS and CDR2 YFSETQ. The CDR3 is 16 residues long. CDR3 region: CASSLAYTNGNTEAFF. CDR3 DNA: TGCGCCAGCAGCTTGGCCTATACGAACGGGAACACTGAAGCTTTCTTT.

This rearrangement joins TRBV14 to TRBJ2-3; D unclear. The V gene's germline CDR1 is SGHDN and CDR2 FVKESK. Trimming removed 0 bases from V and 2 bases from J, with 3 bases in between. The length of the CDR3 is 13 residues. The DNA for the CDR3 is TGTGCCAGCAGCCAAGAACACACAGATACGCAGTATTTT. Translation gives CASSQEHTDTQYF.

The CDR3, as DNA: TGTGCCAGCAGCTTAGATAAGGGATATGAGGGAAGAACTGAAGCTTTCTTT. Its protein product is CASSLDKGYEGRTEAFF. The chain employs TRBV11-3 and TRBJ1-1; D uncertain. The V gene lost 0 bases and the J gene lost 5 bases, with 19 bases spanning the gap. Germline V gives CDR1 SGHNT, CDR2 YENEEA. CDR3 size: 17 residues.

The chain uses TRBV10-3 and TRBJ1-5, with a tentative D call TRBD1 (6 bases). Germline V gives CDR1 ENHRY, CDR2 SYGVKD. V lost 6 bases and J 6 bases, leaving 12 bases between the germline ends. This CDR3 is 13 amino acids long. Written as DNA, the CDR3 is TGTGCCATCAGAAAGGGGGAGGGTCAGCCCCAGCATTTT. Its protein is CAIRKGEGQPQHF.

The chain links TRBV6-5 to TRBJ1-4; D is ambiguous. CDR1 and CDR2 (germline): MNHEY, SVGAGI. CDR3 size: 15 residues. V shed 4 bases and J shed 5 bases, with 14 bases lying between them. In nucleotides, the CDR3 is TGTGCCAGCAGTTTCCTGAGCCGAAAGAATGAAAAACTGTTTTTT. Its translation is CASSFLSRKNEKLFF.

The chain combines TRBV27 with TRBJ1-2; D gene uncertain. This CDR3 is 13 amino acids long. CDR1 is MNHEY, CDR2 SMNVEV, per germline (reference sequence). Trimming stripped 6 bases from V and 3 bases from J, with 11 bases between. The CDR3 spells CASRLRGDYGYTF. CDR3 bases: TGTGCCAGCAGGTTGAGAGGTGACTATGGCTACACCTTC.

J is TRBJ1-2 and V is TRBV28, with D possibly TRBD1 on 5 matching bases. Trimming took off 2 bases at V and 3 bases at J, with 13 bases between the two ends. CDR3 length: 15 residues. Germline CDR1 and CDR2: MDHEN and SYDVKM. This chain's CDR3 is CASSLEDKLYYGYTF. The CDR3 DNA follows: TGTGCCAGCAGTTTAGAGGACAAGCTTTACTATGGCTACACCTTC.

The chain uses TRBV13 and TRBJ2-1; the match to TRBD2 covers 10 bases. The CDR3 totals 16 residues. Unmatched junction bases numbered 6, after V lost 5 bases and J lost 2 bases. Germline V gives CDR1 PRHDT, CDR2 FYEKMQ (reference sequence). The CDR3 region is CASSPGSGGTYNEQFF. CDR3 in DNA: TGTGCCAGCAGCCCCGGTAGCGGGGGGACCTACAATGAGCAGTTCTTC. Based on the CDR3 plus reference TRBV13 and TRBJ2-1, the full variable domain is AAGVIQSPRHLIKEKRETATLKCYPIPRHDTVYWYQQGPGQDPQFLISFYEKMQSDKGSIPDRFSAQQFSDYHSELNMSSLELGDSALYFCASSPGSGGTYNEQFFGPGTRLTVL.

CDR3 sequence: CSVDTSGGAGNEQFF. The DNA of the CDR3 is TGCAGCGTTGACACTAGCGGGGGGGCGGGGAATGAGCAGTTCTTC. This chain connects TRBV29-1 to TRBJ2-1; 13 bases fit TRBD2. The CDR3 consists of 15 residues. J gave up 7 bases and V 3 bases, and 6 bases lay outside the gene matches. Germline-derived CDR1 and CDR2 are SQVTM and ANQGSEA.

The chain joins TRBV5-1 to TRBJ2-2, with 11 bases that match TRBD2. Germline V gene lookup returns CDR1 SGHRS and CDR2 YFSETQ. The CDR3 spans 16 residues. V lost 4 bases, J lost 5 bases, and 7 bases stayed unmatched. For the CDR3, the DNA is TGCGCCAGCAGCCAACGACTAGCGGGGAATACCGGGGAGCTGTTTTTT. Protein product: CASSQRLAGNTGELFF.

The gene calls are TRBV4-3 and TRBJ2-2; D is perhaps TRBD1 (5 bases). The germline V and J ends were trimmed by 2 bases and 4 bases, with 20 bases remaining between them. Germline loops: CDR1 LGHNA, CDR2 YSLEER. The CDR3 runs 18 residues. CDR3 nucleotide sequence: TGCGCCAGCAGCCAAAGGGGATTCGACGGGCCGGGCACCGGGGAGCTGTTTTTT. As protein: CASSQRGFDGPGTGELFF.

The CDR3: CASSRQGRAEAFF. The CDR3 region has the DNA TGTGCCAGCAGCAGGCAGGGGAGAGCTGAAGCTTTCTTT. This chain connects TRBV9 to TRBJ1-1; TRBD1 might be the D (6 bases). The CDR3 runs 13 residues. CDR1 and CDR2 (germline): SGDLS, YYNGEE. The V end lost 4 bases, the J end lost 6 bases, and 13 bases lay between the germline ends.

This chain links TRBV9 with TRBJ2-7, with 8 bases identical to TRBD2. Germline V gene sequence: CDR1 SGDLS, CDR2 YYNGEE. The CDR3 sequence is 14 residues long. The ends lost 3 bases at V and 3 bases at J; junction bases unmatched: 5. The DNA for the CDR3 is TGTGCCAGCAGCGAGGGGAGCGGGGGCTACGAGCAGTACTTC. It is translated as CASSEGSGGYEQYF.

In the case of this clone: A junction boundary mismatches the germline segment, possibly from a read error. This chain uses TRBV5-6 with TRBJ2-6; TRBD2 might be the D (6 bases). The CDR3 loop spans 16 amino acids. Germline V gene lookup returns CDR1 SGHDT and CDR2 YYEEEE. DNA for the CDR3: TGTGCCAGCAGCTTGGGTGGGGGGTCTGGGGCCAACGGCCTGACTTTC. It yields the protein CASSLGGGSGANGLTF.

The chain combines TRBV2 with TRBJ2-7; weak D call: TRBD1 (5 bases). The CDR3 length is 15 residues. The V and J ends lost 1 base and 2 bases respectively, with 12 bases between them. Germline V gene lookup returns CDR1 SNHLY and CDR2 FYNNEI. The CDR3 DNA reads TGTGCCAGCAGTGAAGGAGACAGATATACCTACGAGCAGTACTTC. This encodes CASSEGDRYTYEQYF.

This clone was seen just once. The chain recombines TRBV7-9 with TRBJ2-7; TRBD1 agrees at 7 bases. V shed 10 bases, J shed 4 bases, and the junction held 7 bases outside the gene matches. The CDR3 loop spans 12 amino acids. The germline V gene has CDR1 SEHNR and CDR2 FQNEAQ (reference sequence). CDR3 sequence: CATSGDRYEQYF. The CDR3 region has the DNA TGTGCCACCTCTGGGGACAGATACGAGCAGTACTTC.

The chain is built from TRBV11-2 and TRBJ2-7, with 9 bases that match TRBD2. V was pared by 6 bases and J by 3 bases, with 6 bases of the junction left unmatched. CDR1 SGHAT and CDR2 FQNNGV come from the germline V gene. This CDR3 has 14 amino acids. The CDR3 sequence is CASSRSGGYYEQYF. In DNA, the CDR3 is TGTGCCAGCAGTCGTAGCGGGGGTTACTACGAGCAGTACTTC.

The V gene is TRBV7-9, the J gene TRBJ1-4; 7 bases agree with TRBD1. The CDR3 spans 17 residues. Germline lookup yields CDR1 SEHNR and CDR2 FQNEAQ (reference sequence). V trimming: 5 bases; J trimming: 0 bases; junction bases outside the gene matches: 9. The CDR3 region has the DNA TGTGCCAGCAGCGACAGGGTGTCCGGAGCAACTAATGAAAAACTGTTTTTT. It translates to CASSDRVSGATNEKLFF.